Sequencing of this T cell receptor (beta chain) was carried out in a study of vaccination effects on CD4 cells after COVID-19. General study findings and limits: The study, lacking early post-infection timepoints, had few convalescent patients.

Subsequent to less than eleven days of culture, CD4+ T cells were isolated. Either the BNT162b2 or mRNA-1273 vaccine was given to participants in two doses. Vaccine recipients lacked prior SARS-CoV-2 infection and had negative nucleocapsid antibodies. J gave up 6 bases and V 3 bases, and 4 bases lay outside the gene matches. The CDR3 has 13 amino acids. Germline V lookup: CDR1 WNHNN, CDR2 SYGVQD (reference sequence). This clone was observed a handful of times. Its antigen is not identified. The table came from immunoSEQ multiplex PCR; TCRdb's copy has only in-frame clones and leaves some out. Here the sample spans under 55,000 clones, around 70% being singletons.

This TCR came from a human donor who received a COVID-19 vaccine. V usage is TRBV10-1 and J usage is TRBJ1-2; 7 bases map to TRBD1. The specimen was CD4+ T cells from PBMCs cultured without peptide, collected after COVID-19 vaccination. The DNA for the CDR3 is TGCGCCAGCAGTGACCCAGGGGGAGATGGCTACACCTTC. The encoded protein is CASSDPGGDGYTF.